This T cell receptor (beta chain) was sequenced during a study of blood T cell repertoires in COVID-19. Study as a whole: Acute and convalescent COVID-19 samples came from the United States, Italy and Spain. The cDNA or gDNA used as material had been derived from T cells, B-cell-depleted T cells, or PBMCs.

The V and J ends lost 4 bases and 5 bases respectively, with 8 bases between them. The CDR3 contains 13 residues. The V gene's germline CDR1 is LNHDA and CDR2 SQIVND (reference sequence). The data were produced by immunoSEQ multiplex PCR, yet TCRdb's version contains in-frame clones alone and is incomplete. The sample has under 40,000 clones, about 85% seen once. Specimen: peripheral blood. The chain couples TRBV19 to TRBJ2-2; tentative D call: TRBD1 (5 bases). This receptor was taken from a human donor with acute or convalescent COVID-19. The donor label of this sample is uncertain. CDR3 sequence reads: CASSTPGTGELFF. The CDR3 region has the DNA TGTGCCAGTAGTACGCCAGGGACCGGGGAGCTGTTTTTT. Together with reference TRBV19 and TRBJ2-2, the CDR3 gives the full variable domain: DGGITQSPKYLFRKEGQNVTLSCEQNLNHDAMYWYRQDPGQGLRLIYYSQIVNDFQKGDIAEGYSVSREKKESFPLTVTSAQKNPTAFYLCASSTPGTGELFFGEGSRLTVL.